Here is one T cell receptor (beta chain) with its context. The data belong to a study of cytomegalovirus exposure and HLA in healthy donors. The PCR used 60 Vbeta and 13 Jbeta primers. Only in-frame clones appear in the TCRdb table, and some are missing; sequencing was by immunoSEQ multiplex PCR. The sample lists more than 85,000 clones, about 70% seen once, with less than 1.5% in the top ten. Germline V gives CDR1 LGHNA, CDR2 YSLEER. This CDR3 has 14 residues. V was clipped by 0 bases and J by 1 base, with 5 bases between them. Sequenced: PBMCs. This chain joins TRBV4-3 and TRBJ2-3; D is perhaps TRBD1 (5 bases). This receptor was taken from a female donor in good health and CMV-seronegative. DNA of the CDR3: TGCGCCAGCAGCCAAGAACAGGGCACAGATACGCAGTATTTT. Protein product: CASSQEQGTDTQYF.